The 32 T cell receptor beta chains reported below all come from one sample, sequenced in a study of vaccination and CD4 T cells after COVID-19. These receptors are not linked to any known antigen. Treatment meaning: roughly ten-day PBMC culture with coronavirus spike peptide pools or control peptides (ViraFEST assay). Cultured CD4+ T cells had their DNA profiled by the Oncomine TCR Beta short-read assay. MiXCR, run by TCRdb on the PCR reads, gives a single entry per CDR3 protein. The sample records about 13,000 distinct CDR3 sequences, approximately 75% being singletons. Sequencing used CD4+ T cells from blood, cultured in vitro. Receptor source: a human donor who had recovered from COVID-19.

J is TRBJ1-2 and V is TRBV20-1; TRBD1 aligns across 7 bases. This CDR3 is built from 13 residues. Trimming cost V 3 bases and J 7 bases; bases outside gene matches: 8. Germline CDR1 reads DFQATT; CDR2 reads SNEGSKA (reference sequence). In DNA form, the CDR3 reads TGCAGTGCTAGGCTCCAGGGGGACGGTGGCTACACCTTC. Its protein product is CSARLQGDGGYTF.

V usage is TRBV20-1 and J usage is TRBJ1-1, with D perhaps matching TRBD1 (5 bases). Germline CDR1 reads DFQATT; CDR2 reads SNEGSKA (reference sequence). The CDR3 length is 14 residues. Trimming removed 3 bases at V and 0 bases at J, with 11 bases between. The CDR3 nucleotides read TGCAGTGCTAGTAGGGGTAACATGAACACTGAAGCTTTCTTT. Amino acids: CSASRGNMNTEAFF.

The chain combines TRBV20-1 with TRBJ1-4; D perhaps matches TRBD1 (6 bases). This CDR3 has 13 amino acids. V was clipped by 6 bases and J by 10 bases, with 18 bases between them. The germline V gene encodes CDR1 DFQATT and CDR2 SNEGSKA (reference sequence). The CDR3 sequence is CSASSGATTKLFF. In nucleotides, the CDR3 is TGCAGTGCAAGTTCGGGGGCCACGACAAAACTGTTTTTT.

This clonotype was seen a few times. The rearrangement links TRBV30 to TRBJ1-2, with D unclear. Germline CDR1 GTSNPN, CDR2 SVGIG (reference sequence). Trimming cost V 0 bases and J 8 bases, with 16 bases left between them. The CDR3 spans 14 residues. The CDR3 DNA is TGTGCCTGGAGTGTACCCTTAAGATTCTTCGGCTACACCTTC. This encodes CAWSVPLRFFGYTF.

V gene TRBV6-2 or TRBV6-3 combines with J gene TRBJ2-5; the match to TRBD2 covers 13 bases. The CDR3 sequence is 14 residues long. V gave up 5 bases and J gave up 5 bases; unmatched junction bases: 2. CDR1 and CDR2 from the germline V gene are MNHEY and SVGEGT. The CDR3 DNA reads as TGTGCCAGCAGTGAACTAGCGGGAGGGGAGACCCAGTACTTC. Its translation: CASSELAGGETQYF.

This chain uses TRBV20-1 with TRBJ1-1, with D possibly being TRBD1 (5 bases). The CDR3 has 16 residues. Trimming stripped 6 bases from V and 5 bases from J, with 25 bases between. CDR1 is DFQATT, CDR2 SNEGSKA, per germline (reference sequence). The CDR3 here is CSAPGGRWGVETEAFF. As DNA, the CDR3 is TGCAGTGCCCCCGGGGGACGCTGGGGGGTGGAAACTGAAGCTTTCTTT.

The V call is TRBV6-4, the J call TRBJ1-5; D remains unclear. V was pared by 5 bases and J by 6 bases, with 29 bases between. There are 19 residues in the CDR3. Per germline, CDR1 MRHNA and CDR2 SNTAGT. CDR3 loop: CASSFPQGWSNQVPQPQHF. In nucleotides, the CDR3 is TGTGCCAGCAGTTTTCCTCAAGGTTGGTCGAACCAGGTCCCTCAGCCCCAGCATTTT.

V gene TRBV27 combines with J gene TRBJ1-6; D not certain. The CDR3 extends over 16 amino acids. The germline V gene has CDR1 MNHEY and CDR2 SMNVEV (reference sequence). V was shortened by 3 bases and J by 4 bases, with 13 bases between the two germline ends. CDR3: CASSLTGNYYNSPLHF. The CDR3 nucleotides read TGTGCCAGCAGTTTGACGGGAAATTATTATAATTCACCCCTCCACTTT.

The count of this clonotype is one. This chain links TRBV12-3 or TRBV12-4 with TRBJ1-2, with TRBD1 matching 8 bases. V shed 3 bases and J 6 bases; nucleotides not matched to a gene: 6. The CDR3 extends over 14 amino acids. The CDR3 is CASSFPDRVHGYTF. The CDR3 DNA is TGTGCCAGCAGTTTCCCGGACAGGGTCCATGGCTACACCTTC.

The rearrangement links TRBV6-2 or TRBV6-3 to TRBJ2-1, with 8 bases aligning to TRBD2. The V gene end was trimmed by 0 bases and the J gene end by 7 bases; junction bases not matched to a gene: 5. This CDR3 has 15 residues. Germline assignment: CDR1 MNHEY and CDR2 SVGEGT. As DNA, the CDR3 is TGTGCCAGCAGTTACTCGGGCGGGAGGTCTAATGAGCAGTTCTTC. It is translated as CASSYSGGRSNEQFF.

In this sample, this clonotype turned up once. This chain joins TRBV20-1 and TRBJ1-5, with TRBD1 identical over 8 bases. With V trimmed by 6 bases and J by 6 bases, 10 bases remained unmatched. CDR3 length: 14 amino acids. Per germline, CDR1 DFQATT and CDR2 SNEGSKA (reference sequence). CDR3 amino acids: CSASGTGAGQPQHF. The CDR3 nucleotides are TGCAGTGCGTCGGGGACAGGTGCGGGTCAGCCCCAGCATTTT.

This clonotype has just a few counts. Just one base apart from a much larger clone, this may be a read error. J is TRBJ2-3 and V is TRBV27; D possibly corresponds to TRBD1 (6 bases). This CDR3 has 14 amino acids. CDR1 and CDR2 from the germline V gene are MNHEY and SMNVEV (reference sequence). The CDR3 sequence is CAGSRRQATDTQYF. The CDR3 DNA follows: TGTGCCGGCAGCCGACGACAGGCCACAGATACGCAGTATTTT.

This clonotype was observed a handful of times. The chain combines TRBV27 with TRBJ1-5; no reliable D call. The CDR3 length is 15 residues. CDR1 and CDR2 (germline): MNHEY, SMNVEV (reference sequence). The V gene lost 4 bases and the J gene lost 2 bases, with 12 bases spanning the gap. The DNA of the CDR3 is TGTGCCAGCAGTTCTACATGGACCGGCAATCAGCCCCAGCATTTT. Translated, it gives CASSSTWTGNQPQHF.

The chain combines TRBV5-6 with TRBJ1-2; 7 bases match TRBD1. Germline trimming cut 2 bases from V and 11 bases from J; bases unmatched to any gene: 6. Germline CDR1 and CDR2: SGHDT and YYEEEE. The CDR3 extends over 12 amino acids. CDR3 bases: TGTGCCAGCAGCTTTGGCCAGGGGGGTTACACCTTC. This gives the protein CASSFGQGGYTF.

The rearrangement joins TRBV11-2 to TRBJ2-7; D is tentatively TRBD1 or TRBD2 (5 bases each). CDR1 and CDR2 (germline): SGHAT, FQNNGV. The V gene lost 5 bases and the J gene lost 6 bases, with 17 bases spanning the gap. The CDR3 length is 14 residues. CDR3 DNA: TGTGCCAGCAGCCCGGGACCCCAGACGGGCGAGCAGTACTTC. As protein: CASSPGPQTGEQYF.

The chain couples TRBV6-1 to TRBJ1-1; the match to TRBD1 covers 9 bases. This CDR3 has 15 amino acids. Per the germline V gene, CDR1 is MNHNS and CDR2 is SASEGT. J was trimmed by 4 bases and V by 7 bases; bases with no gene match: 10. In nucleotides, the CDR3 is TGTGCCAGCATCACCTGGGGGACAGGGTTCACTGAAGCTTTCTTT. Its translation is CASITWGTGFTEAFF.

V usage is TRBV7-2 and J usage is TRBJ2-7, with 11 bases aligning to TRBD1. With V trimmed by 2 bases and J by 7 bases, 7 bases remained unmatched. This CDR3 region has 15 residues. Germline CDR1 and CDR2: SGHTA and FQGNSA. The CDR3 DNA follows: TGTGCCAGCAGCTTACGGACAGGGGGCGGTCGGGAGCAGTACTTC. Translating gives CASSLRTGGGREQYF.

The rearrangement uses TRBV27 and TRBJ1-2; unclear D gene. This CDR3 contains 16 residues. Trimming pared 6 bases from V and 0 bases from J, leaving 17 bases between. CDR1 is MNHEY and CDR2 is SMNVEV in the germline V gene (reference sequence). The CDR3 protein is CASSPLGRNTNYGYTF. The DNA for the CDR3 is TGTGCCAGCAGCCCTTTAGGGCGGAACACTAACTATGGCTACACCTTC.

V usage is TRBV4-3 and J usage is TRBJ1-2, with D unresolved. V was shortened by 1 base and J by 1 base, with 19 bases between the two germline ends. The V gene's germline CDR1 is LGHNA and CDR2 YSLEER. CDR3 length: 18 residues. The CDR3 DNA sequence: TGCGCCAGCAGCCAAGGGGCCGGGGAGGGATACGGTAACTATGGCTACACCTTC. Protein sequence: CASSQGAGEGYGNYGYTF.

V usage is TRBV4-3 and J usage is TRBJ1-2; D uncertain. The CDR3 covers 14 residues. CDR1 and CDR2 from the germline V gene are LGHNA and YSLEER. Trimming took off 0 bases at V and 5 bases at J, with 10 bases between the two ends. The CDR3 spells CASSQDSGGYGYTF. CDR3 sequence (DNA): TGCGCCAGCAGCCAAGATTCGGGCGGATATGGCTACACCTTC.

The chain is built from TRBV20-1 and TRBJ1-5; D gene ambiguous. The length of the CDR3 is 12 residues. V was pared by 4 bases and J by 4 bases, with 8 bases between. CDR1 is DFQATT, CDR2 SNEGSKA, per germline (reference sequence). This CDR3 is CSAIRENQPQHF. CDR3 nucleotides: TGCAGTGCTATAAGGGAGAATCAGCCCCAGCATTTT.

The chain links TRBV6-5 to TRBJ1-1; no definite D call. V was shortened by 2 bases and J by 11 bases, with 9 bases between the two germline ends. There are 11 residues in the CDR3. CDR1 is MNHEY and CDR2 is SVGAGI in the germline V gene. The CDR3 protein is CASSYEGWAFF. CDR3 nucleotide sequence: TGTGCCAGCAGTTACGAGGGCTGGGCTTTCTTT.

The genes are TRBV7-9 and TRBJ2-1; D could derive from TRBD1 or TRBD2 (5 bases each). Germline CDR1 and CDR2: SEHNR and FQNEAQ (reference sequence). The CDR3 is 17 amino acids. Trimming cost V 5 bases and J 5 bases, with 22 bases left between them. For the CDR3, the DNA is TGTGCCAGCAGCCTCCCCTCGTGGGGGAAAAGACACAATGAGCAGTTCTTC. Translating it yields CASSLPSWGKRHNEQFF. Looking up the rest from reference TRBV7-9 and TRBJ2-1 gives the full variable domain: DTGVSQNPRHKITKRGQNVTFRCDPISEHNRLYWYRQTLGQGPEFLTYFQNEAQLEKSRLLSDRFSAERPKGSFSTLEIQRTEQGDSAMYLCASSLPSWGKRHNEQFFGPGTRLTVL.

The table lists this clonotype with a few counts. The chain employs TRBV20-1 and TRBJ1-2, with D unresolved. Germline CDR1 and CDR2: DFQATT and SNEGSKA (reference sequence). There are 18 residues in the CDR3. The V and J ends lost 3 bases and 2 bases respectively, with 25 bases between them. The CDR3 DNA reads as TGCAGTGCTAGTTGGGGTCTTGGCCGCAAGGCATCGAACTATGGCTACACCTTC. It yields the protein CSASWGLGRKASNYGYTF.

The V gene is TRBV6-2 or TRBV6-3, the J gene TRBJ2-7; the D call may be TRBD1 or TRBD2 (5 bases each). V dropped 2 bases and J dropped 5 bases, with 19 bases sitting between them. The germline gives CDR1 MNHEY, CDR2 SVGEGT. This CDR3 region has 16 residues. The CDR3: CASSYHTRGRGHEQYF. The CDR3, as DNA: TGTGCCAGCAGTTACCACACTAGGGGCCGGGGACACGAGCAGTACTTC.

CDR3: CSARGTGGYIQYF. The CDR3 DNA is TGCAGTGCTAGAGGGACAGGGGGGTACATTCAGTACTTC. The V call is TRBV20-1, the J call TRBJ2-4, with TRBD1 matching over 10 bases. Germline CDR1 is DFQATT and CDR2 is SNEGSKA (reference sequence). V was pared by 1 base and J by 8 bases, with 2 bases of the junction left unmatched. The CDR3 covers 13 residues.

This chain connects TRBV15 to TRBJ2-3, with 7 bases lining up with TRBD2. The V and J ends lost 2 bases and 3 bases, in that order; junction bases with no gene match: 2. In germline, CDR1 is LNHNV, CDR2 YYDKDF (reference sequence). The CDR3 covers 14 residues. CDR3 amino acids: CATSRLAVTDTQYF. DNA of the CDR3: TGTGCCACCAGCAGACTAGCGGTGACAGATACGCAGTATTTT.

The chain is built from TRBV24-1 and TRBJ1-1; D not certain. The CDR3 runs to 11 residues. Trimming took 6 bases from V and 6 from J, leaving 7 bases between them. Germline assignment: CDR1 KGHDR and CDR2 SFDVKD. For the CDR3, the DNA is TGTGCCACCAGTCACCTTTCTGAAGCTTTCTTT. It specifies CATSHLSEAFF.

The CDR3 region has the DNA TGTGCCAGCAGAGGCGGGGGATATAGCAATCAGCCCCAGCATTTT. This sequence encodes CASRGGGYSNQPQHF. This sequence joins TRBV6-2 or TRBV6-3 and TRBJ1-5; a weak D match, TRBD1 (5 bases). The germline CDR1 and CDR2 sequences are MNHEY and SVGEGT. The CDR3 has 15 amino acids. Trimming cost V 6 bases and J 0 bases, with 12 bases left between them.

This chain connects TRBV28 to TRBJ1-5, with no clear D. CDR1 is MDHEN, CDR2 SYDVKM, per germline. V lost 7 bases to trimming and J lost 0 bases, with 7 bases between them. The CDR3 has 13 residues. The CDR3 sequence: CASTSHSNQPQHF. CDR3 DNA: TGTGCCAGCACGAGTCATAGCAATCAGCCCCAGCATTTT.

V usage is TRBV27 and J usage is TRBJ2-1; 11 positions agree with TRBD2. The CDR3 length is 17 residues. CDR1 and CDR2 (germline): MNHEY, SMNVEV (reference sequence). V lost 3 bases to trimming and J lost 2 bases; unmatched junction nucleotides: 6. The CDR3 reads CASSFSTSGIPYNEQFF. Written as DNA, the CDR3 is TGTGCCAGCAGTTTTTCGACTAGCGGGATTCCCTACAATGAGCAGTTCTTC.

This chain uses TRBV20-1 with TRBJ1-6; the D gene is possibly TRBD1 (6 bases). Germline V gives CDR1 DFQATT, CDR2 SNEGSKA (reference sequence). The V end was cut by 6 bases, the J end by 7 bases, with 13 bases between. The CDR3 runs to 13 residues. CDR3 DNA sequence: TGCAGTGCCCCGGCGGGGGGCAATTCACCCCTCCACTTT. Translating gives CSAPAGGNSPLHF.